Listed below are T cell receptor beta chains from one sample, sequenced in a study of cytomegalovirus exposure and HLA in healthy donors. Produced via immunoSEQ multiplex PCR; TCRdb's table is partial and in-frame only. The repertoire holds 70,000 or so clones, with less than 70% as singletons. The sample consisted of PBMCs. These receptors were taken from a woman in her forties or fifties in good health and CMV-seronegative. CDR3s include the opening cysteine and the closing phenylalanine or tryptophan. Each record gives: D gene, J gene, clone size, V gene, CDR3 DNA, CDR3 protein. The D gene is left open where the match is weak. The listing skips clone size in some rows; elsewhere it reads once, few, many or a size class.

>TRBD2|TRBJ2-7|.|TRBV29-1
TGCAGCGTTGAGACTAGCGGGGGTAGCTCCTACGAGCAGTACTTC
CSVETSGGSSYEQYF
>.|TRBJ2-6|.|TRBV7-2
TGTGCCAGCAGCTCGCGGGGGCTCGCTGGGGCCAACGTCCTGACTTTC
CASSSRGLAGANVLTF
>.|TRBJ2-7|.|TRBV28
TGTGCCAGCAGTGTCCTTTACGAGCAGTACTTC
CASSVLYEQYF
>.|TRBJ1-3|.|TRBV7-2
TGTGCCAGCAGTCGTTCGACAGGTTACTCTGGAAACACCATATATTTT
CASSRSTGYSGNTIYF
>TRBD2|TRBJ2-1|.|TRBV5-1
TGCGCCAGCTCCCTGGGGCTAGCGGGGCTAACCTACAATGAGCAGTTCTTC
CASSLGLAGLTYNEQFF
>.|TRBJ2-4|.|TRBV4-2
TGTGCCAGCAGCCAACCAGGCACCGGAGGTGGGGCCAAAAACATTCAGTACTTC
CASSQPGTGGGAKNIQYF
>.|TRBJ2-7|once|TRBV6-5
TGTGCCAGCACCCACAGGGACGAGCAGTACTTC
CASTHRDEQYF
>.|TRBJ1-2|.|TRBV7-9
TGTGCCAGCAGCTTGCGGGAATATGGCTACACCTTC
CASSLREYGYTF
>.|TRBJ2-3|.|TRBV7-9
TGTGCCAGCAGCTCAGAGCTAGTAGGCACAGATACGCAGTATTTT
CASSSELVGTDTQYF
>.|TRBJ1-2|.|TRBV27
TGTGCCAGCACTGTGGTTGGGGGCCAGGATGGCTACACCTTC
CASTVVGGQDGYTF
>.|TRBJ2-7|.|TRBV27
TGTGCCAGCAGTCTCCAAGGCTCGGAGGGCTACGAGCAGTACTTC
CASSLQGSEGYEQYF
>.|TRBJ2-1|few|TRBV5-1
TGCGCCAGCAGTGATCTGAGCGATGAGCAGTTCTTC
CASSDLSDEQFF
>.|TRBJ1-1|.|TRBV28
TGTGCCAGCGAAACGGCAGAGGGTGAAGCTTTCTTT
CASETAEGEAFF
>TRBD2|TRBJ2-3|.|TRBV7-9
TGTGCCAGCAGCTTCTGGGCTAGCGGGGACCCTTCGGATACGCAGTATTTT
CASSFWASGDPSDTQYF
>.|TRBJ2-1|.|TRBV10-3
TGTGCCACCGGAGGGCTAGCTACTTTAAGTGAGCAGTTCTTC
CATGGLATLSEQFF
>TRBD1|TRBJ2-5|once|TRBV5-5
TGTGCCAGCAGCCCCCACCCATTCCGACAGGGGGAGACCCAGTACTTC
CASSPHPFRQGETQYF
>TRBD2|TRBJ2-3|once|TRBV30
TGTGCCCCGGGAACCGGGACTAGCGGGAGCACAGATACGCAGTATTTT
CAPGTGTSGSTDTQYF
>.|TRBJ1-1|few|TRBV29-1
TGCAGCGCCGGGACTTCCAACGGGGGCACTGAAGCTTTCTTT
CSAGTSNGGTEAFF
>.|TRBJ2-2|few|TRBV9
TGTGCCAGCAGCGTAAGTCGGGGCGGGGAGCTGTTTTTT
CASSVSRGGELFF
>.|TRBJ1-2|.|TRBV5-1
TGCGCCAGCAGCCAAAGAACAGCTAACTATGGCTACACCTTC
CASSQRTANYGYTF
>.|TRBJ1-2|.|TRBV6-5
TGTGCCAGCCAAGACCGAGGAGGGTCCTATGGCTACACCTTC
CASQDRGGSYGYTF
>TRBD1|TRBJ2-5|.|TRBV5-6
TGTGCCAGCAGCCTGGGACAGGGCCTCCAAGAGACCCAGTACTTC
CASSLGQGLQETQYF
>.|TRBJ2-7|.|TRBV7-9
TGTTCCAGCAGGTCTGGGGGCAACCCCTACGAGCAGTACTTC
CSSRSGGNPYEQYF
>TRBD2|TRBJ2-3|.|TRBV5-4
TGTGCCAGCAGCTTGGCGCAGGGTATAGGGACTAGACCGTATTTT
CASSLAQGIGTRPYF
>.|TRBJ1-2|.|TRBV4-3
TGCGCCAGCAGCCAACCTTTCGGGGAGGGCTACACCTTC
CASSQPFGEGYTF
>TRBD2|TRBJ2-7|.|TRBV6-5
TGTGCCAGCAACCCTAGCGGGAGCATCCACGAGCAGTACTTC
CASNPSGSIHEQYF
>TRBD2|TRBJ2-3|few|TRBV6-6
TGTGCCAGCAGTTACAAGGCTAGCGGGCTGGATACGCAGTATTTT
CASSYKASGLDTQYF
>.|TRBJ2-7|.|TRBV18
TGTGCCAGCTCACCAGAGTTGGGCATCTCCTACGAGCAGTACTTC
CASSPELGISYEQYF
>TRBD1|TRBJ2-2|.|TRBV2
TGTGCCAGCAGGGAAACAGGGGTATATGCCGGGGAGCTGTTTTTT
CASRETGVYAGELFF
>TRBD2|TRBJ2-3|few|TRBV5-4
TGTGCCAGCAGCCGACTAGCGGGTGCAACAGATACGCAGTATTTT
CASSRLAGATDTQYF
>TRBD1|TRBJ2-7|once|TRBV5-1
TGCGCCAGCAGCCTGGGGATCGGACAGGCCTACGAGCAGTACTTC
CASSLGIGQAYEQYF
>.|TRBJ1-5|.|TRBV18
TGTGCCAGCTCCCCAGACAGTTCACGTCAGCCCCAGCATTTT
CASSPDSSRQPQHF
>.|TRBJ1-2|.|TRBV27
TGTGCCAGCAGTTTTGGTACAGGGATGGGCTACACCTTC
CASSFGTGMGYTF
>TRBD2|TRBJ2-7|.|TRBV10-3
TGTGCCATCAGTGGGGCGGGACTAGCGGTGACCTACGAGCAGTACTTC
CAISGAGLAVTYEQYF
>TRBD1|TRBJ2-1|.|TRBV2
TGTGCCAGCAGTGGACAGGGAGAGGGCAATGAGCAGTTCTTC
CASSGQGEGNEQFF
>.|TRBJ1-1|.|TRBV18
TGTGCCAGCTCACTAACGACCCAGTCAGAGGCTGAAGCTTTCTTT
CASSLTTQSEAEAFF
>TRBD2|TRBJ2-7|.|TRBV29-1
TGCAGCGTTGAAACTAGCGGTGGCGAGCAGTACTTC
CSVETSGGEQYF
>TRBD1|TRBJ2-1|.|TRBV7-2
TGTGCCAGCAGCTTAGACAGGGGGTCCTACAATGAGCAGTTCTTC
CASSLDRGSYNEQFF
>.|TRBJ1-5|.|TRBV28
TGTGCCAGCAGTTTATCGCAAGGGGCGGATGATCAGCCCCAGCATTTT
CASSLSQGADDQPQHF
>TRBD1|TRBJ1-2|.|TRBV4-3
TGCGCCAGCAGCCAAGACAAGACAGGGGGCGAAAGTTACTATGGCTACACCTTC
CASSQDKTGGESYYGYTF
>.|TRBJ1-3|few|TRBV6-5
TGTGCCAGCAGTTACTCATTGGGAGCTGGAAACACCATATATTTT
CASSYSLGAGNTIYF
>TRBD1|TRBJ2-3|.|TRBV6-5
TGTGCCAGCAGTTACAGGGGGCACACAGATACGCAGTATTTT
CASSYRGHTDTQYF
>TRBD1|TRBJ2-5|.|TRBV7-3
TGTGCCAGCAGCCGGGGACAGCAAGAGACCCAGTACTTC
CASSRGQQETQYF
>.|TRBJ2-7|.|TRBV6-1
TGTGCCAGCAGTGCCTCCCGGACACCGGCCTACGAGCAGTACTTC
CASSASRTPAYEQYF
>.|TRBJ2-2|.|TRBV27
TGTGCCAGCAGTTTGGCTCTATACAGCACCGGGGAGCTGTTTTTT
CASSLALYSTGELFF
>TRBD1|TRBJ2-7|.|TRBV5-4
TGTGCCAGCAGCTTGGAGACAGGGGGCGCGGAACACGAGCAGTACTTC
CASSLETGGAEHEQYF
>TRBD2|TRBJ2-7|once|TRBV7-2
TGTGCCAGCAGCCCTGCTAGCGGGGGAATATACGAGCAGTACTTC
CASSPASGGIYEQYF
>TRBD2|TRBJ2-3|.|TRBV5-6
TGTGCCAGCAGCGCTTGGTGGGAGGGCCCCACAGATACGCAGTATTTT
CASSAWWEGPTDTQYF
>.|TRBJ2-1|.|TRBV6-6
TGTGCCAGCATTTACCAGCAGGGGTCGCGTGAGCAGTTCTTC
CASIYQQGSREQFF
>TRBD2|TRBJ2-3|.|TRBV6-6
TGTGCCAGCAGTCCCGGGGGGGGCCGAGGCACAGATACGCAGTATTTT
CASSPGGGRGTDTQYF
>.|TRBJ2-5|.|TRBV21-1
TGTGCCAGCAGCAAAGCGGATGCGGGCGAAAGGACAGGGGGTATGGAGACCCAGTACTTC
CASSKADAGERTGGMETQYF
>TRBD2|TRBJ2-7|.|TRBV6-6
TGTGCCAGCAGACTAGCGGCGACTTCCTACGAGCAGTACTTC
CASRLAATSYEQYF
>TRBD2|TRBJ2-4|few|TRBV19
TGTGCCAGTAGTATGGGGACTAGCGGAGGGGGAGCCAAAAACATTCAGTACTTC
CASSMGTSGGGAKNIQYF
>TRBD1|TRBJ2-5|.|TRBV7-3
TGTGCCAGCAGCCCGGGACTGAGGACAGGGGAGACCCAGTACTTC
CASSPGLRTGETQYF
>.|TRBJ2-7|once|TRBV28
TGTGCCAGCAGTTCCTATGCCGAGCAGTACTTC
CASSSYAEQYF
>TRBD1|TRBJ1-5|.|TRBV10-3
TGTGCCATCAGTGAGCGACAGGGGAATCAGCCCCAGCATTTT
CAISERQGNQPQHF
>TRBD2|TRBJ2-5|.|TRBV7-9
TGTGCCAGCAGCTTAGAGCTAGCGGGAGTGGAGACCCAGTACTTC
CASSLELAGVETQYF
>.|TRBJ2-7|.|TRBV7-8
TGTGCCAGCAGCAAACAATACGAGCAGTACTTC
CASSKQYEQYF